One sample yielded the 15 T cell receptor beta chains listed below, sequenced in a study of cytomegalovirus exposure and HLA in healthy donors. Primers: 60 Vbeta forward and 13 Jbeta reverse. Generated by immunoSEQ multiplex PCR, the TCRdb table keeps only in-frame clones and is missing some. The sample yields approximately 100,000 clones, over 70% seen once. Input material: PBMCs. The receptors come from a man aged 50 or older in good health and CMV-seronegative.

This clone came up a few times. CDR3 sequence (DNA): TGTGCCACCGGCGGAGGGAGCCTTGAGCAGTTCTTC. Translating it yields CATGGGSLEQFF. V is TRBV28 and J is TRBJ2-1; tentative D call: TRBD2 (6 bases). The germline CDR1 and CDR2 sequences are MDHEN and SYDVKM. The CDR3 has 12 amino acids. The germline V and J ends were trimmed by 10 bases and 9 bases, with 16 bases remaining between them.

This clone has only a few counts. The chain employs TRBV6-6 and TRBJ2-5, with 10 positions matching TRBD2. This CDR3 spans 15 amino acids. Germline CDR1 and CDR2: MNHNY and SVGAGI (reference sequence). The trim removed 0 bases at V and 5 bases at J, leaving 3 bases unmatched. The CDR3 DNA reads as TGTGCCAGCAGTTACTCTAGCGGGGGGTGGGAGACCCAGTACTTC. Translated, it gives CASSYSSGGWETQYF.

The CDR3 DNA follows: TGCGCCAGCAGAAAAGACTCTTTGAATTCACCCCTCCACTTT. Amino acids: CASRKDSLNSPLHF. V is TRBV5-1 and J is TRBJ1-6; D is unclear. The V and J ends lost 5 bases and 7 bases respectively, with 13 bases between them. The CDR3 covers 14 residues. CDR1 is SGHRS, CDR2 YFSETQ, per germline.

This CDR3 reads CSAHGQGANEQYF. The CDR3 region has the DNA TGCAGCGCTCATGGACAGGGCGCCAACGAGCAGTACTTC. V gene TRBV29-1 combines with J gene TRBJ2-7; 8 bases fit TRBD1. From germline, CDR1 is SQVTM and CDR2 ANQGSEA. After removal of 7 bases from V and 5 bases from J, the junction contained 10 bases not matched to a gene. CDR3 length: 13 amino acids.

The table lists this clone with a few counts. CDR3 bases: TGTGCCAGCAACGTCTGGGGCGTTGTGGGCACTGAAGCTTTCTTT. It is translated as CASNVWGVVGTEAFF. This sequence joins TRBV2 and TRBJ1-1; TRBD1 might be the D (5 bases). V shed 7 bases and J shed 4 bases, with 19 bases lying between them. The germline gives CDR1 SNHLY, CDR2 FYNNEI. The CDR3 has 15 residues.

This sequence joins TRBV2 and TRBJ2-7; 8 bases align to TRBD2. The length of the CDR3 is 14 residues. The junction had 7 bases not matched to a gene; V was cut back by 7 bases and J by 2 bases. Looked up from germline, CDR1 is SNHLY and CDR2 is FYNNEI. The chain's CDR3 is CASNRGGTTYEQYF. CDR3 sequence (DNA): TGTGCCAGCAATCGGGGGGGAACCACCTACGAGCAGTACTTC.

The V gene is TRBV5-1, the J gene TRBJ2-2, with D perhaps TRBD1 (5 bases). The germline V gene has CDR1 SGHRS and CDR2 YFSETQ. CDR3 length: 15 amino acids. V was clipped by 4 bases and J by 4 bases, with 14 bases between them. The CDR3 is CASSLQGVRTGELFF. The DNA for the CDR3 is TGCGCCAGCAGCCTCCAAGGGGTGCGCACCGGGGAGCTGTTTTTT.

The genes are TRBV27 and TRBJ2-3, with a tentative D call TRBD2 (5 bases). The CDR3 totals 15 residues. Germline V CDR1 and CDR2: MNHEY, SMNVEV (reference sequence). With 2 bases removed from V and 3 bases from J, the gap between germline ends came to 12 bases. CDR3 sequence (DNA): TGTGCCAGCAGTTTAAGAGAGGGCCTAACAGATACGCAGTATTTT. Its translation is CASSLREGLTDTQYF.

The chain employs TRBV5-1 and TRBJ1-5, with a tentative D call TRBD1 (5 bases). The CDR3 consists of 15 residues. Germline values: CDR1 SGHRS, CDR2 YFSETQ. Deletions cut 0 bases from V and 6 bases from J, with 13 bases between. The CDR3 sequence is CASSLGGRDSQPQHF. The CDR3 nucleotides read TGCGCCAGCAGCTTGGGTGGCAGGGATTCTCAGCCCCAGCATTTT.

This clone was seen a few times. At one of its ends the junction is not consistent with the germline gene, which may arise from a read error. This chain links TRBV7-9 with TRBJ2-7, with D possibly being TRBD2 (7 bases). Germline loops: CDR1 SEHNR, CDR2 FQNEAQ (reference sequence). The CDR3 loop spans 16 amino acids. The CDR3 is CSSSLGGGRVSYEQYF. CDR3 bases: TGTTCCAGCAGCTTAGGGGGGGGTCGGGTAAGCTACGAGCAGTACTTC.

This chain uses TRBV21-1 with TRBJ2-1; the DNA was not used to check the table's D call, TRBD2. TRBV21-1 is noted as a pseudogene. This CDR3 is built from 17 residues. This chain's CDR3 is CASSKYLSGGAKGEQFF. In DNA, the CDR3 is TGTGCCAGCAGCAAATACCTTAGCGGGGGGGCGAAGGGTGAGCAGTTCTTC.

This clone came up once. The rearrangement uses TRBV7-3 and TRBJ1-1; TRBD1 matches 10 bases. Germline V lookup: CDR1 SGHTA, CDR2 FQGTGA. V gave up 5 bases and J gave up 4 bases; unmatched junction bases: 4. This CDR3 is 14 amino acids long. CDR3: CASSADRGLTEAFF. In DNA, the CDR3 is TGTGCCAGCAGCGCAGACAGGGGGCTCACTGAAGCTTTCTTT.

The chain recombines TRBV28 with TRBJ2-1; 9 nucleotides match TRBD1. Looked up from germline, CDR1 is MDHEN and CDR2 is SYDVKM. V lost 5 bases, J lost 1 base, and 6 bases stayed unmatched. The CDR3 covers 16 residues. This chain's CDR3 is CASSPSGTGSYNEQFF. The CDR3, as DNA: TGTGCCAGCAGTCCGAGCGGGACAGGGTCCTACAATGAGCAGTTCTTC.

The sample holds a few counts of this clone. The gene calls are TRBV19 and TRBJ1-4; 7 bases match TRBD1. J gave up 0 bases and V 5 bases, and 9 bases lay outside the gene matches. Germline loops: CDR1 LNHDA, CDR2 SQIVND (reference sequence). The CDR3 totals 17 residues. In nucleotides, the CDR3 is TGTGCCAGTAGTCCACGGGACAGATTTTCAACTAATGAAAAACTGTTTTTT. Its translation: CASSPRDRFSTNEKLFF.

The rearrangement joins TRBV30 to TRBJ1-4; maybe TRBD1 (5 bases). The CDR3 spans 15 residues. Trimming removed 0 bases at V and 7 bases at J, with 15 bases between. CDR1 is GTSNPN, CDR2 SVGIG, per germline (reference sequence). CDR3 nucleotides: TGTGCCTGGAGTGTTGGATCCAGCCAGGGTGAAAAACTGTTTTTT. It codes for CAWSVGSSQGEKLFF.